This TCR beta chain was sequenced during a study of T-cell reconstitution after alpha-beta-depleted transplantation in children. Study results and caveats: Roughly two months post-transplant, alpha-beta T cells reportedly originated from several hundred graft clones that had expanded. Once a year had passed after transplant, T-cell counts and diversity came mostly from newly produced T cells. Surviving recipient cells, namely T cells and thymic progenitors, were the source of high day-60 TCRbeta diversity in some patients.

This clonotype was observed a few times. Its antigen is not known. In germline, CDR1 is SQVTM, CDR2 ANQGSEA. The CDR3 is 13 amino acids. V lost 6 bases to trimming and J lost 7 bases, with 19 bases between them. The TCRbeta library incorporated unique molecular identifiers. TCRdb called the PCR reads again in MiXCR, with one record for every CDR3 protein. This table has 200,000 to 300,000 distinct CDR3 sequences, 20% to 30% appearing once. The TCR was taken from a female patient younger than 10 who had a stem cell transplant for congenital amegakaryocytic thrombocytopenia, so the T cells may come from the graft donor. V and J are TRBV29-1 and TRBJ2-7; no firm D call. Here the sequenced sample was PBMCs, mostly from graft donor cells, taken 360 days after TCRalphabeta/CD19-depleted stem cell transplant. This CDR3 reads CSVVKESLREQYF. For the CDR3, the DNA is TGCAGCGTGGTAAAGGAGTCTCTGAGGGAGCAGTACTTC.